A single sample is the source of the 10 T cell receptor beta chains below, sequenced in a study of blood T cell repertoires in COVID-19. The repertoire was sequenced with immunoSEQ multiplex PCR; TCRdb's copy has only in-frame clones and lacks some. The table lists nearly 110,000 clones, 76% of them singletons. Input material: peripheral blood. The receptors stem from an elderly man with COVID-19, enrolled during active disease.

The chain recombines TRBV27 with TRBJ1-5, with TRBD1 matching 9 bases. The CDR3 contains 14 residues. Germline CDR1 and CDR2: MNHEY and SMNVEV (reference sequence). V lost 5 bases, J lost 7 bases, and 6 bases stayed unmatched. The CDR3 DNA follows: TGTGCCAGCAGTGCCGACAGGGGGAGACAGCCCCAGCATTTT. Translating it yields CASSADRGRQPQHF.

The chain combines TRBV6-6 with TRBJ2-3; D is uncertain. V gave up 6 bases and J gave up 0 bases, with 7 bases separating them. Germline V lookup: CDR1 MNHNY, CDR2 SVGAGI (reference sequence). This CDR3 region has 13 residues. CDR3: CASSSISTDTQYF. The CDR3 nucleotides are TGTGCCAGCAGCAGTATTAGCACAGATACGCAGTATTTT.

V gene TRBV7-3 combines with J gene TRBJ2-7; 7 positions match TRBD1. The CDR3 runs to 16 residues. From germline, CDR1 is SGHTA and CDR2 FQGTGA. J was trimmed by 2 bases and V by 1 base; bases with no gene match: 8. The CDR3 loop reads CASSLKGQAQTYEQYF. The DNA of the CDR3 is TGTGCCAGCAGCTTAAAAGGACAGGCTCAAACCTACGAGCAGTACTTC. Complete variable domain (other parts from reference TRBV7-3 and TRBJ2-7): GAGVSQTPSNKVTEKGKYVELRCDPISGHTALYWYRQSLGQGPEFLIYFQGTGAADDSGLPNDRFFAVRPEGSVSTLKIQRTERGDSAVYLCASSLKGQAQTYEQYFGPGTRLTVT.

The V gene is TRBV28, the J gene TRBJ2-7, with a tentative D call TRBD2 (5 bases). CDR1 MDHEN and CDR2 SYDVKM come from the germline V gene. This CDR3 spans 14 amino acids. Trimming shortened V by 7 bases and J by 0 bases, and 13 bases separated the two germline ends. This CDR3 reads CASTTTGSSYEQYF. CDR3 DNA: TGTGCCAGCACTACGACGGGGAGCTCCTACGAGCAGTACTTC.

The V gene is TRBV18, the J gene TRBJ1-4; the D is unclear. Germline V gene data show CDR1 as KGHSH and CDR2 as LQKENI. V lost 6 bases and J lost 0, with 11 bases in between. The CDR3 is made up of 15 amino acids. DNA for the CDR3: TGTGCCAGCTCGTCAGAAATAACAACTAATGAAAAACTGTTTTTT. This sequence encodes CASSSEITTNEKLFF.

This clone was recorded a few times. This chain links TRBV9 with TRBJ2-2; TRBD2 aligns across 9 bases. CDR3 length: 16 amino acids. Trimming removed 0 bases from V and 5 bases from J; junction bases left unmatched: 5. In germline, CDR1 is SGDLS, CDR2 YYNGEE. CDR3 in DNA: TGTGCCAGCAGCGTAGGGGTCAGCGGGAGGACCGGGGAGCTGTTTTTT. Its translation: CASSVGVSGRTGELFF.

The rearrangement joins TRBV5-1 to TRBJ1-4; D might be TRBD1 (6 bases). The CDR3 runs 18 residues. V dropped 1 base and J dropped 0 bases, with 16 bases sitting between them. Germline CDR1 and CDR2: SGHRS and YFSETQ. CDR3 sequence: CASSLQGTLGATNEKLFF. In DNA, the CDR3 is TGCGCCAGCAGCTTGCAAGGGACACTTGGAGCAACTAATGAAAAACTGTTTTTT.

This clone occurred a few times. The chain has TRBV18 and TRBJ1-1; D remains unclear. Deletions cut 0 bases from V and 1 base from J, with 9 bases between. This CDR3 region has 15 residues. Germline V CDR1 and CDR2: KGHSH, LQKENI. DNA of the CDR3: TGTGCCAGCTCACCACCCTCCCTGAGGAACACTGAAGCTTTCTTT. As protein: CASSPPSLRNTEAFF.

This clone was seen repeatedly, ten times or more. V usage is TRBV19 and J usage is TRBJ2-2; D is possibly TRBD1 (6 bases). The germline gives CDR1 LNHDA, CDR2 SQIVND (reference sequence). Trimming pared 3 bases from V and 0 bases from J, leaving 8 bases between. CDR3 length equals 15 residues. The CDR3 loop reads CASSITGSNTGELFF. For the CDR3, the DNA is TGTGCCAGTAGTATCACAGGGTCGAACACCGGGGAGCTGTTTTTT.

CDR3 sequence reads: CASSRAVIAGLNGELFF. The CDR3 DNA reads as TGTGCCAGCAGCCGGGCGGTTATAGCGGGTTTGAACGGGGAGCTGTTTTTT. The rearrangement links TRBV7-8 to TRBJ2-2; 7 positions agree with TRBD2. In germline, CDR1 is SGHVS, CDR2 FQNEAQ. Trimming removed 5 bases from V and 7 bases from J; junction bases left unmatched: 16. This CDR3 contains 17 residues.